What follows are 8 T cell receptor beta chains derived from one specimen sequenced in a study of T cell repertoires in cytomegalovirus infection (dated by TCRdb to between 2017 and 2020). The sequencer was an Illumina HiSeq 1500. The raw public data were reprocessed by TCRdb itself: fastp quality trimming at Q25, MiXCR clonotype calling, in-frame beta chains only. Each CDR3 protein appears once, grouped with its most common genes and DNA. A total of about 740,000 distinct CDR3 sequences appear in this sample, 35% to 45% of them only once. Around 3% of the sample lies in the top ten. The sample comprised PBMCs. The receptors derive from a human donor in good health (CMV status not recorded). Some clones in this sample may be carry-over from other donors' samples.

This clonotype was detected once. J is TRBJ1-3 and V is TRBV7-6; 7 bases are shared with TRBD1. The germline gives CDR1 SGHVS, CDR2 FNYEAQ. Trimming cost V 5 bases and J 4 bases; bases outside gene matches: 11. The CDR3 runs 16 residues. The CDR3 DNA reads as TGTGCCAGCAGCCGTCTCCGGGACAGAGGGGGAAACACCATATATTTT. Translation: CASSRLRDRGGNTIYF.

Details on this clonotype: One junction end disagrees with the germline gene, perhaps due to a read error. V is TRBV7-2 and J is TRBJ2-5; D perhaps matches TRBD2 (5 bases). CDR1 is SGHTA and CDR2 is FQGNSA in the germline V gene. The CDR3 extends over 16 amino acids. Here the CDR3 DNA reads TGTGCCAGGAGCTTAGGGATAGGGCTGCGGGTTGAGACCCAGTACTTC. Translated: CARSLGIGLRVETQYF.

V usage is TRBV18 and J usage is TRBJ1-5; D gene ambiguous. The CDR3 consists of 15 residues. Trimming took off 2 bases at V and 1 base at J, with 9 bases between the two ends. From germline, CDR1 is KGHSH and CDR2 LQKENI. The CDR3 spells CASSPSRQSNQPQHF. Here the CDR3 DNA reads TGTGCCAGCTCACCATCTCGCCAGAGCAATCAGCCCCAGCATTTT.

This clonotype showed up just a few times. CDR3 bases: TGCGCCAGCAGCCAAGATGGGACAGGGAAGACCCAGTACTTC. This sequence encodes CASSQDGTGKTQYF. The chain has TRBV4-1 and TRBJ2-5, with 9 bases fitting TRBD1. V lost 0 bases and J lost 6; bases outside the gene matches: 2. Germline V lookup: CDR1 MGHRA, CDR2 YSYEKL. The CDR3 is 14 amino acids.

V and J are TRBV2 and TRBJ2-4; D remains ambiguous. From germline, CDR1 is SNHLY and CDR2 FYNNEI. The V end was cut by 3 bases, the J end by 2 bases, with 11 bases between. This CDR3 has 15 residues. CDR3 coding DNA: TGTGCCAGCAGTGAGGGTTTCAGAACCAAAAACATTCAGTACTTC. Translation gives CASSEGFRTKNIQYF.

The J gene is TRBJ1-1, the V gene TRBV19; no definite D call. Looked up from germline, CDR1 is LNHDA and CDR2 is SQIVND (reference sequence). The CDR3 covers 13 residues. V was pared by 6 bases and J by 5 bases, with 13 bases between. This CDR3 reads CASRRGPATEAFF. The CDR3 coding sequence is TGTGCCAGTAGAAGAGGCCCTGCGACTGAAGCTTTCTTT.

This clonotype was counted a few times. The chain employs TRBV5-6 and TRBJ2-1, with D perhaps given as TRBD1 or TRBD2 (5 bases each). The CDR3 is made up of 16 amino acids. Germline V CDR1 and CDR2: SGHDT, YYEEEE. Trimming took off 3 bases at V and 0 bases at J, with 13 bases between the two ends. The CDR3 spells CASSSPGRSSYNEQFF. For the CDR3, the DNA is TGTGCCAGCAGCTCCCCGGGGCGGAGCTCCTACAATGAGCAGTTCTTC.

This clonotype has more than one count but fewer than ten. The junction and the germline gene differ at one end; a read error may be behind it. This sequence joins TRBV7-7 and TRBJ2-3; D possibly uses TRBD1 or TRBD2 (6 bases each). The CDR3 extends over 14 amino acids. CDR1 is SSHAT, CDR2 FNYEAQ, per germline (reference sequence). The CDR3 nucleotides read TGTGCTAGCAGCTCTGGGGGGCCCGGAGATACGCAGTATTTT. Its protein product is CASSSGGPGDTQYF. Supplemented by reference TRBV7-7 and TRBJ2-3, the full variable domain reads GAGVSQSPRYKVTKRGQDVTLRCDPISSHATLYWYQQALGQGPEFLTYFNYEAQPDKSGLPSDRFSAERPEGSISTLTIQRTEQRDSAMYRCASSSGGPGDTQYFGPGTRLTVL.